Given below is one TCR beta chain in context. At least ten counts were recorded for this clonotype. Its antigen is currently not known. There are no base qualities to consult, and no much larger clone falls within one base. Hyperthyroidism patients were newly diagnosed, had a disease duration of under 2 months, and were aged 18 to 65 years. Exclusion was applied to patients with uncontrolled infections, other autoimmune diseases, pregnancy or lactation. Clinical symptoms, serum thyroxine and TRAb, thyroid ultrasound, and orbital computed tomography formed the basis for the diagnoses. Blood from progressor patients was drawn when they were first diagnosed with hyperthyroidism, before any ophthalmopathy symptoms appeared. PBMCs were separated from 7.5 to 10 ml of fresh peripheral blood using Ficoll-Paque density gradient centrifugation. Progressor patients were defined as those initially diagnosed with Graves' hyperthyroidism in whom ophthalmopathy developed during follow-up. Total RNA was extracted with Trizol reagent, and quality was checked on an Agilent 2100 Bioanalyzer.

The TCR beta CDR3 regions were amplified from RNA transcripts. For the first round of RT-PCR on the TCR CDR3, the HTBI primer set was used together with the Qiagen OneStep RT-PCR kit. The libraries were constructed in a second round of multiplex PCR and then size-selected and purified. Paired-end sequencing of the libraries was performed with 100 bp reads on an Illumina HiSeq2000. Per the authors' processing: Raw data were processed with SOAPnuke, discarding reads with adapters, uncalled bases, mean Phred below 15, or no exact constant-primer or identifier match. COPE v1.2.5 was used to merge the high-quality paired reads, and each unique nucleotide sequence was defined as a clonotype. MiTCR v1.1 was used to align clonotypes to the IMGT TRBV, TRBD and TRBJ reference segments. The analysis included only V-J combinations with a frequency above 0.0001, which together covered 98% to 99.2% of the repertoires. The TCS score was defined as the ratio of F50 (clonal expansion) to E x V (chaos), calculated using BLOSUM62-based TCRdist between CDR3 peptides within each V-J. Welch's t-statistics and random forest reduced just over 500 V-J features to 13, which were used in a naive Bayes classifier (R e1071). TCRdb redid the processing of the public reads, applying fastp at Q25 and MiXCR, and retained in-frame beta chains. Entries are consolidated by CDR3 protein sequence, retaining the most common genes and DNA. The V and J calls were not made by the authors but by TCRdb's processing. In this sample the table shows approximately 360,000 distinct CDR3 sequences, 15% to 19% of which occur a single time. Together, the top ten hold roughly 25% of the sample.

These data belong to a study of T cells in Graves' hyperthyroidism and ophthalmopathy (dated by TCRdb to the late 2010s). Study-level background: Peripheral blood samples were taken at the time of initial diagnosis, prior to any treatment. TCR V-J signatures able to tell the groups apart were searched for in a discovery cohort of 90 to 100 patients, of whom roughly 42 had Graves' ophthalmopathy and about 60 had stable Graves' hyperthyroidism. Prospective prediction of ophthalmopathy was tested in an independent validation cohort consisting of some 18 hyperthyroidism patients and around 16 patients who later progressed to ophthalmopathy. The roughly 94 discovery patients were randomly divided into training and test sets at a 7:3 ratio. The study also compared thyroid tissue and blood T-cell repertoires from about 6 Graves' hyperthyroidism patients. Once sampling was done, hyperthyroidism patients were given methimazole at a starting dose of 30 mg daily, whereas ophthalmopathy patients were given high-dose intravenous methylprednisolone. According to the paper, TCR Vbeta CDR3 sequencing was carried out on more than 120 peripheral blood samples, which came from 40 to 45 ophthalmopathy, under 85 hyperthyroidism and 17 progressor patients. Overall study results and their limits: Blood samples also contained most of the expanded thyroid clonotypes (frequency above 0.001), which suggests that blood repertoires may reflect thyroid immune responses. In validation, progression to ophthalmopathy was predicted by the model with around 71% sensitivity and 72.22% specificity, a median of roughly 6.4 months before onset. Ophthalmopathy was separated from stable hyperthyroidism by a 13 V-J signature model, with about 88% sensitivity and 81% to 82% specificity obtained in cross-validation and 80%/75% obtained in testing. Sample size was not statistically predetermined, and investigators were not blinded to group allocation.

The sample consisted of blood. The receptor comes from a woman between 18 and 29 years old with Graves' hyperthyroidism that later progressed to Graves' ophthalmopathy.

The nucleotides read TGTGCCAGCAGCTTAGGGGGTAAGAACAATGAGCAGTTCTTC. Protein translation: CASSLGGKNNEQFF. This sequence uses TRBV11-3 and TRBJ2-1, with the D gene not clear enough to name. CDR1 and CDR2 were assigned from the germline V gene as SGHNT and YENEEA. Trimming removed 1 base from V and 5 bases from J, leaving 9 bases between the germline ends. The CDR3 starts with the cysteine, ends with the phenylalanine, and has 14 residues. Only the CDR3 part of the read is kept: 42 bases, read in frame from the first base.